These T cell receptor beta chains were read from a single sample in a study of identical twins. Via MiXCR, TCRdb re-called the 5' RACE reads, giving one row per CDR3 protein. The sample holds 1.5 million to 2 million distinct CDR3 sequences; about 31% are singletons and the top ten take about 0.27%. Input material: cord blood. The source of these receptors is a newborn girl in good health. Both conserved end residues are part of each CDR3. A D gene is named only where the DNA matches it firmly. Clone size is shown for a subset of rows, as once, few, many or a class of expanded clone.

TRBJ2-7	14	NA	few	TRBV20-1	CSARDDRRTYEQYF	TGCAGTGCTAGAGATGATCGCAGGACCTACGAGCAGTACTTC
TRBJ2-2	16	NA	few	TRBV4-1	CASSHKKAQNTGELFF	TGCGCCAGCAGCCACAAAAAGGCACAGAACACCGGGGAGCTGTTTTTT
TRBJ1-6	16	NA	few	TRBV7-2	CASSRRGASSNSPLHF	TGTGCCAGCAGCCGTCGTGGGGCAAGCTCTAATTCACCCCTCCACTTT
TRBJ1-2	14	TRBD1	NA	TRBV4-1	CASSHRDRSYGYTF	TGCGCCAGCAGCCACCGGGACAGATCCTATGGCTACACCTTC
TRBJ2-1	13	NA	NA	TRBV10-3	CAISGASFNEQFF	TGTGCCATCAGTGGGGCTAGCTTTAATGAGCAGTTCTTC
TRBJ1-2	16	TRBD1	NA	TRBV27	CASSFPGQGKWDGYTF	TGTGCCAGCAGTTTCCCCGGACAGGGGAAATGGGATGGCTACACCTTC
TRBJ2-5	12	NA	NA	TRBV27	CASSIVGETQYF	TGTGCCAGCAGTATTGTAGGGGAGACCCAGTACTTC
TRBJ1-6	14	NA	few	TRBV2	CASSDQGINSPLHF	TGTGCCAGCAGTGACCAGGGTATTAATTCACCCCTCCACTTT
TRBJ1-2	16	TRBD1	many	TRBV13	CASSSAPGGQNYGYTF	TGTGCCAGCAGCTCCGCGCCAGGGGGCCAAAACTATGGCTACACCTTC
TRBJ2-1	13	TRBD1	NA	TRBV6-5	CAGSWTGGNEQFF	TGTGCCGGCAGTTGGACAGGGGGTAATGAGCAGTTCTTC
TRBJ1-5	11	NA	NA	TRBV5-6	CASSWDQPQHF	TGTGCCAGCAGCTGGGATCAGCCCCAGCATTTT
TRBJ2-7	15	TRBD1	NA	TRBV20-1	CSARNPRQGGYEQYF	TGCAGTGCTAGAAACCCTAGACAGGGGGGCTACGAGCAGTACTTC
TRBJ1-4	17	TRBD1	NA	TRBV25-1	CASSELRTGGRNEKLFF	TGTGCCAGCAGTGAATTACGGACAGGGGGGAGGAATGAAAAACTGTTTTTT
TRBJ1-1	16	NA	NA	TRBV21-1	CASSLVHLTGRAEAFF	TGTGCCAGCAGCCTAGTACACCTAACAGGGCGGGCTGAAGCTTTCTTT
TRBJ2-2	16	NA	NA	TRBV4-2	CASSQDRAGNTGELFF	TGTGCCAGCAGCCAAGATCGAGCGGGGAACACCGGGGAGCTGTTTTTT
TRBJ1-2	15	NA	NA	TRBV20-1	CSARGHSGGNYGYTF	TGCAGTGCTAGGGGCCATTCCGGGGGTAACTATGGCTACACCTTC
TRBJ1-1	15	TRBD1	few	TRBV12-3/TRBV12-4	CASSLNRGPRTEAFF	TGTGCCAGCAGCCTAAACAGGGGGCCGAGGACTGAAGCTTTCTTT
TRBJ2-3	18	TRBD2	NA	TRBV13	CASSTGSLAGGPQDTQYF	TGTGCCAGCAGCACCGGCTCCCTAGCGGGGGGGCCCCAAGATACGCAGTATTTT
TRBJ2-1	15	NA	NA	TRBV4-2	CASSQGGANPGEQFF	TGTGCCAGCAGCCAAGGGGGGGCGAACCCCGGGGAGCAGTTCTTC
TRBJ2-3	16	TRBD2	few	TRBV4-1	CASSQAVGLATDTQYF	TGCGCCAGCAGCCAAGCGGTGGGACTAGCTACAGATACGCAGTATTTT
TRBJ1-5	13	NA	NA	TRBV27	CASSLHGRRPQHF	TGTGCCAGCAGTTTACACGGTCGGCGGCCCCAGCATTTT
TRBJ2-7	16	TRBD2	few	TRBV7-2	CASSFLFVGGPYEQYF	TGTGCCAGCAGCTTTCTCTTTGTGGGAGGGCCCTACGAGCAGTACTTC
TRBJ1-3	16	NA	NA	TRBV13	CASSFPGGLVGNTIYF	TGTGCCAGCAGCTTCCCCGGGGGGCTAGTTGGAAACACCATATATTTT
TRBJ2-2	16	NA	NA	TRBV5-1	CASSFDGSQVAGELFF	TGCGCCAGCAGCTTTGACGGCAGTCAAGTTGCCGGGGAGCTGTTTTTT
TRBJ2-4	16	NA	few	TRBV28	CASSSWYGLAKNIQYF	TGTGCCAGCAGTTCCTGGTACGGGCTAGCCAAAAACATTCAGTACTTC
TRBJ1-5	14	NA	NA	TRBV6-1	CASSEMGSNQPRHF	TGTGCCAGCAGTGAGATGGGTTCCAATCAGCCCCGGCATTTT
TRBJ2-1	14	TRBD2	few	TRBV5-4	CASRVAGGNNEQFF	TGTGCCAGCAGGGTAGCGGGGGGGAACAATGAGCAGTTCTTC
TRBJ2-5	13	NA	NA	TRBV7-9	CASSLSQWETQYF	TGTGCCAGCAGCTTATCCCAATGGGAGACCCAGTACTTC
TRBJ2-3	20	TRBD2	few	TRBV3-1	CASSQVSFGLAGGSTDTQYF	TGTGCCAGCAGCCAAGTTTCCTTCGGGCTAGCGGGAGGAAGCACAGATACGCAGTATTTT
TRBJ2-3	15	TRBD2	few	TRBV9	CASSVATSGVSEQYF	TGTGCCAGCAGCGTAGCTACTAGCGGGGTAAGCGAGCAGTATTTT
TRBJ2-3	14	NA	few	TRBV6-6	CASNSTAPTDTQYF	TGTGCCAGCAATTCGACAGCACCTACAGATACGCAGTATTTT
TRBJ2-6	14	NA	many	TRBV10-3	CAISDNSGANVLTF	TGTGCCATCAGTGACAACTCTGGGGCCAACGTCCTGACTTTC
TRBJ2-7	11	NA	few	TRBV6-5	CASSYRQIKYF	TGTGCCAGCAGTTATAGACAGATTAAGTACTTC
TRBJ2-3	16	TRBD2	NA	TRBV20-1	CSASPLAGGVTDTQYF	TGCAGTGCTAGCCCTCTAGCGGGGGGGGTAACAGATACGCAGTATTTT
TRBJ1-6	12	NA	few	TRBV12-3/TRBV12-4	CASSLNPSPLHF	TGTGCCAGCAGTTTAAACCCTTCGCCCCTCCACTTT
TRBJ2-7	15	NA	few	TRBV27	CASRPTGMGTYEQYF	TGTGCCAGCAGGCCGACAGGCATGGGTACCTACGAGCAGTACTTC
TRBJ2-6	17	NA	few	TRBV11-2	CASSLGKGGSGANVLTF	TGTGCCAGCAGCTTAGGAAAGGGGGGCTCTGGGGCCAACGTCCTGACTTTC
TRBJ2-5	12	NA	NA	TRBV6-2/TRBV6-3	CASSSRTFAQYF	TGTGCCAGCAGTTCTCGGACTTTCGCGCAGTACTTC
TRBJ1-5	16	TRBD1	few	TRBV20-1	CSARGSRTGVTQPQHF	TGTAGTGCTAGAGGGTCGCGGACAGGGGTTACTCAGCCCCAGCATTTT
TRBJ2-2	15	NA	once	TRBV14	CASSQYWTATGELFF	TGTGCCAGCAGCCAATACTGGACAGCCACCGGGGAGCTGTTTTTT
TRBJ1-1	13	NA	NA	TRBV12-3/TRBV12-4	CASRAGFRTEAFF	TGTGCCAGCAGGGCAGGGTTTAGAACTGAAGCTTTCTTT
TRBJ2-7	14	NA	few	TRBV5-1	CASSRSGSSYDQYF	TGCGCCAGCAGTCGTAGCGGAAGCTCCTACGATCAGTACTTC
TRBJ2-4	15	TRBD1	NA	TRBV2	CVSSGGPTGGGIQYF	TGTGTCAGCAGTGGAGGCCCGACAGGGGGAGGCATTCAGTACTTC
TRBJ2-1	14	TRBD2	NA	TRBV5-1	CASRGLVGHNEQFF	TGCGCCAGCAGAGGACTAGTGGGGCACAATGAGCAGTTCTTC
TRBJ2-3	15	NA	NA	TRBV25-1	CASSAGQPGTDTQYF	TGTGCCAGCAGTGCTGGGCAACCCGGCACAGATACGCAGTATTTT
TRBJ1-2	15	TRBD1	NA	TRBV3-1	CASSQGVQGDYGYTF	TGTGCCAGCAGCCAAGGCGTCCAGGGGGACTATGGCTACACCTTC
TRBJ2-3	10	NA	few	TRBV28	CAVRGDTQYF	TGTGCCGTCAGGGGAGATACGCAGTATTTT
TRBJ1-1	13	NA	NA	TRBV6-1	CASKREAVTEAFF	TGTGCCAGCAAGAGGGAGGCGGTCACTGAAGCTTTCTTT